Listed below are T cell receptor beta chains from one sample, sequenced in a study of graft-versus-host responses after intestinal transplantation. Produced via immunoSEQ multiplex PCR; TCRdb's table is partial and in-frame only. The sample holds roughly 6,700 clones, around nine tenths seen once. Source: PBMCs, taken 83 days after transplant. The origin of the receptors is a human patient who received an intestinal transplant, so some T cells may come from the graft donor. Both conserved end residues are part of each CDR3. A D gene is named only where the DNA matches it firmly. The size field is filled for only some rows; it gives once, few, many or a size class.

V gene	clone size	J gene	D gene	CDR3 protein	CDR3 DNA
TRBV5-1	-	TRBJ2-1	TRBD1	CASSLQGGLYNEQFF	TGCGCCAGCAGCTTACAGGGGGGTCTCTACAATGAGCAGTTCTTC
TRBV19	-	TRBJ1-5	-	CASRTHENQPQHF	TGTGCCAGTAGGACACACGAAAATCAGCCCCAGCATTTT
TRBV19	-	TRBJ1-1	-	CASSIGTLNTEAFF	TGTGCCAGTAGTATTGGCACACTGAACACTGAAGCTTTCTTT
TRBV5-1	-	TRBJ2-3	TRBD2	CASSPMNILAGPTDTQYF	TGCGCCAGCAGCCCCATGAACATACTAGCGGGACCCACAGATACGCAGTATTTT
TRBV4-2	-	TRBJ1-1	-	CASSQGIGDPEAFF	TGTGCCAGCAGCCAAGGTATAGGGGACCCTGAAGCTTTCTTT
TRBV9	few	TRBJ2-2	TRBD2	CASSVDEGLTGELFF	TGTGCCAGCAGCGTAGATGAGGGACTAACCGGGGAGCTGTTTTTT
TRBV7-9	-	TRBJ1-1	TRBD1	CASSAYRGSNTEAFF	TGTGCCAGCAGCGCCTACAGGGGGTCTAACACTGAAGCTTTCTTT
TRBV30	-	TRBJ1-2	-	CAWRGSRVDYGYTF	TGTGCCTGGAGGGGGAGCAGGGTAGACTATGGCTACACCTTC
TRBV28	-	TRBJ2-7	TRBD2	CASSFRFIAGGDGEQYF	TGTGCCAGCAGTTTTCGGTTTATAGCGGGGGGCGACGGCGAGCAGTACTTC
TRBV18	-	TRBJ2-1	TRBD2	CASSPSTGGNEQFF	TGTGCCAGCTCACCGTCAACGGGGGGCAATGAGCAGTTCTTC
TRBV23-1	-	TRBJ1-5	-	CASSHWDLVRGQPQHF	TGCGCCAGCAGTCATTGGGACCTCGTGCGCGGTCAGCCCCAGCATTTT
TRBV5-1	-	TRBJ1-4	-	CASSPMAGNNEKLFF	TGCGCCAGCAGCCCTATGGCAGGGAACAATGAAAAACTGTTTTTT
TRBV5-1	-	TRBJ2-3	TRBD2	CASSPTTLAGNTQYF	TGCGCCAGCAGCCCCACCACTCTAGCGGGGAATACGCAGTATTTT
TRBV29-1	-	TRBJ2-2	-	CSVERGARTGELFF	TGCAGCGTTGAAAGGGGGGCGCGGACCGGGGAGCTGTTTTTT
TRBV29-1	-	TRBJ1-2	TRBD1	CSVPTGDGYTF	TGCAGCGTTCCAACAGGGGATGGCTACACCTTC
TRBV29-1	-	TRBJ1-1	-	CSVEASGPSEAFF	TGCAGCGTTGAAGCCTCCGGACCGAGCGAAGCTTTCTTT
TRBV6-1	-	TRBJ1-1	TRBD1	CASTETGHTEAFF	TGTGCCAGCACTGAGACAGGGCACACTGAAGCTTTCTTT
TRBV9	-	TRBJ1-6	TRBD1	CASSPRQGTPTPNSPLHF	TGTGCCAGCAGCCCTCGACAGGGTACCCCTACTCCCAATTCACCCCTCCACTTT
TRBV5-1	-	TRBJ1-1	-	CASSFDGVDTEAFF	TGCGCCAGCAGCTTCGATGGAGTGGACACTGAAGCTTTCTTT
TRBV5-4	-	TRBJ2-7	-	CASSLGGELSYEQYF	TGTGCCAGCAGCTTGGGCGGGGAGCTCTCCTACGAGCAGTACTTC
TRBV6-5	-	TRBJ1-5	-	CASIDRSKGQHF	TGTGCCAGCATAGACAGGTCTAAGGGGCAGCATTTT
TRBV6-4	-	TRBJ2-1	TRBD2	CASSDETSGGNEQFF	TGTGCCAGCAGTGATGAGACTAGCGGGGGGAATGAGCAGTTCTTC
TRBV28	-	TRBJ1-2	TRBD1	CASSVPDRRQANYGYTF	TGTGCCAGCAGTGTGCCGGACAGGCGACAAGCTAACTATGGCTACACCTTC
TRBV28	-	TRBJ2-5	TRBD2	CASSPSGGSGETQYF	TGTGCCAGCAGCCCCAGCGGGGGGTCGGGAGAGACCCAGTACTTC
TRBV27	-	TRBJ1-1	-	CASRVGPELTEAFF	TGTGCCAGCAGAGTAGGGCCCGAACTAACTGAAGCTTTCTTT
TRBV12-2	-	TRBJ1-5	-	CASRSRTGLGRSNQPQHF	TGTGCAAGTCGCTCACGGACAGGGCTCGGTCGAAGCAATCAGCCCCAGCATTTT
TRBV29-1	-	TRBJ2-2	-	CSVEAEGGTGELFF	TGCAGCGTTGAAGCTGAGGGGGGCACCGGGGAGCTGTTTTTT
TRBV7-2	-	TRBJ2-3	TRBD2	CASSFPGGTRTDTQYF	TGTGCCAGCAGCTTCCCGGGGGGGACTCGCACAGATACGCAGTATTTT
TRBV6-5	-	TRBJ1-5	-	CASSYSMAGSNQPQHF	TGTGCCAGCAGTTACTCGATGGCGGGGAGCAATCAGCCCCAGCATTTT
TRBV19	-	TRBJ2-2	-	CASSAYRANTGELFF	TGTGCCAGTAGTGCCTATCGAGCGAACACCGGGGAGCTGTTTTTT
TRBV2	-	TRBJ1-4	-	CASSEGQMGEKLFF	TGTGCCAGCAGTGAAGGTCAGATGGGTGAAAAACTGTTTTTT
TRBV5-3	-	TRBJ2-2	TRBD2	CARSLDDSGGNTGELFF	TGTGCCAGAAGCTTGGATGATAGCGGGGGAAACACCGGGGAGCTGTTTTTT
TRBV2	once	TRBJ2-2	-	CASRYTGELFF	TGTGCCAGCCGGTACACCGGGGAGCTGTTTTTT
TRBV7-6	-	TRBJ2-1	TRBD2	CASSLAAGGFSYNEQFF	TGTGCCAGCAGCTTAGCGGCGGGGGGCTTCTCCTACAATGAGCAGTTCTTC
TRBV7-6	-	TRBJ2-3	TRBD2	CASSWGLVAGGYGDTQYF	TGTGCCAGCAGCTGGGGATTAGTGGCGGGAGGGTACGGAGATACGCAGTATTTT
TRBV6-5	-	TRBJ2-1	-	CASTVGTESSEQFF	TGTGCCAGCACCGTAGGTACTGAATCAAGTGAGCAGTTCTTC
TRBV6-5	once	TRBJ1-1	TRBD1	CASSYSGTGYEAFF	TGTGCCAGCAGTTACTCCGGGACAGGTTATGAAGCTTTCTTT
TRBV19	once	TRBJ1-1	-	CASSITGMNTEAFF	TGTGCCAGTAGTATAACAGGGATGAACACTGAAGCTTTCTTT
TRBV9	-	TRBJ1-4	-	CASSVLGERSEKLFF	TGTGCCAGCAGCGTCCTAGGGGAAAGGAGTGAAAAACTGTTTTTT
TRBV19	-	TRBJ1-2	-	CASRQEFNYGYTF	TGTGCCAGCAGACAGGAATTTAACTATGGCTACACCTTC
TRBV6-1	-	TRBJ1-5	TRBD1	CASSYGQENQPQHF	TGTGCCAGCAGTTATGGACAGGAGAATCAGCCCCAGCATTTT
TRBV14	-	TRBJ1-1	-	CASSLRDFNTEAFF	TGTGCCAGCAGCCTTCGGGATTTTAACACTGAAGCTTTCTTT
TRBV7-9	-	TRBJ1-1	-	CASSSPDAITEAFF	TGTGCCAGCAGCTCCCCGGACGCAATCACTGAAGCTTTCTTT
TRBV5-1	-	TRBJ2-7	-	CASSLSSRGAAAYEQYF	TGCGCCAGCAGCTTGTCGTCTCGGGGAGCAGCAGCCTACGAGCAGTACTTC
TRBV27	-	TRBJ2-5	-	CASSSGETQYF	TGTGCCAGCAGTTCCGGGGAGACCCAGTACTTC
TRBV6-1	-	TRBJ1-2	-	CASRGPISTYGYTF	TGTGCCAGCAGGGGTCCGATTTCAACATATGGCTACACCTTC
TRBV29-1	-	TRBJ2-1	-	CSSHLIGEYEQFF	TGCAGCTCCCATCTGATTGGGGAATATGAGCAGTTCTTC
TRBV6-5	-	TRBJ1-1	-	CASSYSEGAEAFF	TGTGCCAGCAGTTACTCGGAGGGCGCTGAAGCTTTCTTT
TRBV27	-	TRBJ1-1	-	CASTTNRNTEAFF	TGTGCCAGCACCACGAACAGGAACACTGAAGCTTTCTTT
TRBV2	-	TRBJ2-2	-	CASSDWPRGTGELFF	TGTGCCAGCAGTGACTGGCCAAGGGGTACCGGGGAGCTGTTTTTT
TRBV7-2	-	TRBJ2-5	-	CASSLAPQGPQETQYF	TGTGCCAGCAGCTTAGCACCGCAGGGCCCTCAAGAGACCCAGTACTTC
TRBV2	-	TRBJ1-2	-	CASSEGASSYGYTF	TGTGCCAGCAGTGAAGGGGCCAGCAGCTATGGCTACACCTTC
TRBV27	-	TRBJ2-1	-	CASSFQEYNEQFF	TGTGCCAGCAGTTTTCAGGAATACAATGAGCAGTTCTTC